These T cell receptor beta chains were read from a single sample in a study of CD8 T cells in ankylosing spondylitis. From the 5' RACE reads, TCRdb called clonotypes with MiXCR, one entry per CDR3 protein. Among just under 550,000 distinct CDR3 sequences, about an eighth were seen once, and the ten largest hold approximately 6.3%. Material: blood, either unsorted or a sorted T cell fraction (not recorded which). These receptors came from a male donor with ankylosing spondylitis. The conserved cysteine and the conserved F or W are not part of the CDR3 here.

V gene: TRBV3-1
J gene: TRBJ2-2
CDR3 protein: ASSQGGGANTGELF

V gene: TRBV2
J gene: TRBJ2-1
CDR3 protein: ASRVAVNVYEQF

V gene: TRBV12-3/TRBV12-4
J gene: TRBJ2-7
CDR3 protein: ASSVTYEQY

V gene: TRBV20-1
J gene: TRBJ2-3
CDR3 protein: SATSSGITDTQY

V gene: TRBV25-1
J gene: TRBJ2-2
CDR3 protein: ASSESGWTGELF

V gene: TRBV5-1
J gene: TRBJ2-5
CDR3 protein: ASRLGTVPQETQY

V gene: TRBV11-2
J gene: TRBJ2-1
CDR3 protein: ASSLGVGDIDNEQF

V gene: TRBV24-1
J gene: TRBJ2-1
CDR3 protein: ATSDFTSGRANEQF

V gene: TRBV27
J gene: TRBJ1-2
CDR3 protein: ASSPMTGGNYGYT

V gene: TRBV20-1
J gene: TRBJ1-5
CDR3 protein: SATPQELIQPQH

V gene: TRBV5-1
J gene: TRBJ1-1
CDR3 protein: ASSARQDTNTEAF

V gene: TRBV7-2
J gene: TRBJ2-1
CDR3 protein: ASSPGTSSNEQF

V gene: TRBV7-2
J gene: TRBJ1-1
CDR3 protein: ASSLRSANTEAF

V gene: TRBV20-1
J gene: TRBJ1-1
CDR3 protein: SATGNVGTEAF

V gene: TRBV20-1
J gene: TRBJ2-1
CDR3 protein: SASHRDRAYNEQF

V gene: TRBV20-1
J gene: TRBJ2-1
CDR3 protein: SVQGGDLSGRGYNEQF

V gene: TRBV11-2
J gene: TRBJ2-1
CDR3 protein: ASRFSGWYNEQF

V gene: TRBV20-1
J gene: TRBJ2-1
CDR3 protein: SAYRREFNEQF

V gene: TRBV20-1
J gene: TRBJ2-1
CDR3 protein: SAEWTSGRRIGEQF

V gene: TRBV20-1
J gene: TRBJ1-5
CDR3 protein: SARGPLNQPQH

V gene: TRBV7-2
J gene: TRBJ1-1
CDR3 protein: ASSLAGGNLNTEAF

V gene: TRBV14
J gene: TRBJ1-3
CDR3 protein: ASSPGTGFGNTIY

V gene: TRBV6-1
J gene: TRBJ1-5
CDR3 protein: ASGDRVGQPQH

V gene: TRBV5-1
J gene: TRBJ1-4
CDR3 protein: ASSRGPNEKLF

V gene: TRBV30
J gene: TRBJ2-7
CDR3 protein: AWDRDRVLEQY

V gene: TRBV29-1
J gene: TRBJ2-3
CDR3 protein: SVPRGDGSTDTQY

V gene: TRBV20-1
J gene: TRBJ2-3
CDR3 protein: SASWQGATDTQY

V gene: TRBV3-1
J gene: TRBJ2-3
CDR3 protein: ASSQDWPDTQY

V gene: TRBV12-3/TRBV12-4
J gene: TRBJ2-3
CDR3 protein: ASGFGQGHTDTQY

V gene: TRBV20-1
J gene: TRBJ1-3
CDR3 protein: SVWDSGNTIY

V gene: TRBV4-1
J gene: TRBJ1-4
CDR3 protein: ASSPSAAGYATNEKLF

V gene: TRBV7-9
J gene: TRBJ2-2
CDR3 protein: ASSLGWADNTGELF

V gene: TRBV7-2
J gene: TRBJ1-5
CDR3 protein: ASSLEAGFVQPQH

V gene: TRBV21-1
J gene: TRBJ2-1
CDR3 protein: ASSKALYGGTAETFYNEQF

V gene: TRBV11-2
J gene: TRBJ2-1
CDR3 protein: ASSLVGTSGTTPPEQF

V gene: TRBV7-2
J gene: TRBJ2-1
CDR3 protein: ASSPPGLADNEQF

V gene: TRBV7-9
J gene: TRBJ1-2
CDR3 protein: ASSLVQTNYGYT

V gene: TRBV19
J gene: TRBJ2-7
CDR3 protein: AVAETAPIYEQY

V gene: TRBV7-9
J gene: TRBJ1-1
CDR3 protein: ASSLEGRGIEAF

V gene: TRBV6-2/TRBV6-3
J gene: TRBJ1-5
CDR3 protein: ASSYFGASQPQH

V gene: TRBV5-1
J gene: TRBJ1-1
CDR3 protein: ASSPYLFTEAF

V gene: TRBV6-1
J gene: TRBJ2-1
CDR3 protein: ASSGVGLADNEQF

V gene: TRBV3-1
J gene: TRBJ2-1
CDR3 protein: ASSQGEEQF

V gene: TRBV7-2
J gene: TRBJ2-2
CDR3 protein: ASSLELAGGAGELF

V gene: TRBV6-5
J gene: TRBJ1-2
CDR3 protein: APLQCGYGYT

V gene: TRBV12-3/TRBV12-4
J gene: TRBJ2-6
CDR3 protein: ASEPGANVLT

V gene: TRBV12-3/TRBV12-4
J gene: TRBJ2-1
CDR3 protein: ASSFGSGYNEQF

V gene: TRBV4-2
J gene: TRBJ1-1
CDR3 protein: ASSQDGGAVGTEAF

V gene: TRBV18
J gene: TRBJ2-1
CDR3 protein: ASSPLPRNRGQF

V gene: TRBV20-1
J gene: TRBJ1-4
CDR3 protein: SAIQGRVNEKLF

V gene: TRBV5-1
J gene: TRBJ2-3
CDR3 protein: ASSDGATDTQY

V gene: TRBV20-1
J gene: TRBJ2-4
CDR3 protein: SARDSAAQGAKNIQY

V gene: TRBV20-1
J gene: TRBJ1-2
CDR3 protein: SARKAALLGYT

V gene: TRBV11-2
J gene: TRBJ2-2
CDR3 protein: ASSIDRANTGELF

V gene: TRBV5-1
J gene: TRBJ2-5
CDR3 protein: ASSLGPGPQETQY